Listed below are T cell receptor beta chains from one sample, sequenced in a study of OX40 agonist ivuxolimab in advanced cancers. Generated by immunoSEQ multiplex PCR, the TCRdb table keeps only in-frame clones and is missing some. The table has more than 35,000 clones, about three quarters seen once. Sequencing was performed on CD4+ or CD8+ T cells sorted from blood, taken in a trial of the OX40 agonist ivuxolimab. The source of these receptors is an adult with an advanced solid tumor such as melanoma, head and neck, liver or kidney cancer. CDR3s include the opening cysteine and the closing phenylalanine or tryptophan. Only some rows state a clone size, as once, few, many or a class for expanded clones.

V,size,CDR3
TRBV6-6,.,CASNRQPGVHEQFF
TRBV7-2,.,CASSLVGNTGELFF
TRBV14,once,CASKGTGSYEQYF
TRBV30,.,CAWSRVLGQETQYF
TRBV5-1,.,CASSSPHRGQNEQFF
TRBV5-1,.,CASSSGMPEYRYTF
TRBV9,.,CASSVGGGRYNEQFF
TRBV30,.,CAWSALRLGAGSPLHF
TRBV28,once,CASSPSGRLNEKLFF
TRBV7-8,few,CASSIGVGYEQYF
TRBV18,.,CASSAQAGELFF
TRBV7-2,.,CASSLRGSGVQETQYF
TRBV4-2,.,CASSQGLRGPDTQYF
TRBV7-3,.,CASSLSAIAGELFF
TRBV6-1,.,CASSELGRGEKLFF
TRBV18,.,CASSTDGYEQYF
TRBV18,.,CASSRRRGTYEQYF
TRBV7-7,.,CASSSGLGRGGVGDTQYF
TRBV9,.,CASSVEGSVGEQYF
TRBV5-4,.,CASSLTGLAEDTQYF
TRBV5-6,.,CASNLGGSSTDTQYF
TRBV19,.,CASTTSLSGRTYGYTF
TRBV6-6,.,CASRTKRSGYNGQFF
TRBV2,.,CASSDPTGRNEKLFF
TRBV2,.,CASSERSGMGVWSYEQYF
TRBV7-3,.,CASSRGLFPYEQYF
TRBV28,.,CASSPGVYGYTF
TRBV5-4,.,CASSSELAGVHETQYF
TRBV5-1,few,CASSRDANSYNSPLHF
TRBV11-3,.,CASSSSRNTEAFF
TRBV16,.,CASSRADREPDEQFF
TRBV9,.,CASSVEGTSRSLNEQFF
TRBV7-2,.,CASSLGFGETQYF
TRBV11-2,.,CASSSGQGARYGIGREQYF
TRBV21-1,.,CASSIAWTAYPYEQYF
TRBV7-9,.,CASSLPPTDTQYF
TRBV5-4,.,CASSLEDRRLGGEQYF
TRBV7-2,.,CASSPGGTEAFF
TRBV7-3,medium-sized,CASSSGQPYTEAFF
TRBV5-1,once,CASSRQKETQYF
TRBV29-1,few,CSVADRGWEKLFF
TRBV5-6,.,CASSPGLAEYNEQFF
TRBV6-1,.,CASSENGFSYNEQFF
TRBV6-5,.,CASSPDRVGEQYF
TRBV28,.,CATTGWTGGNTIYF
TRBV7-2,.,CASSRASSYEQYF
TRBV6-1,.,CASRFGDRNTEAFF
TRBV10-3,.,CAISGLDPSGANVLTF
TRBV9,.,CASSVTDQETQYF
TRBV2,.,CASRDWATAYEQFF
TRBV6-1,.,CASSERLASGEQFF